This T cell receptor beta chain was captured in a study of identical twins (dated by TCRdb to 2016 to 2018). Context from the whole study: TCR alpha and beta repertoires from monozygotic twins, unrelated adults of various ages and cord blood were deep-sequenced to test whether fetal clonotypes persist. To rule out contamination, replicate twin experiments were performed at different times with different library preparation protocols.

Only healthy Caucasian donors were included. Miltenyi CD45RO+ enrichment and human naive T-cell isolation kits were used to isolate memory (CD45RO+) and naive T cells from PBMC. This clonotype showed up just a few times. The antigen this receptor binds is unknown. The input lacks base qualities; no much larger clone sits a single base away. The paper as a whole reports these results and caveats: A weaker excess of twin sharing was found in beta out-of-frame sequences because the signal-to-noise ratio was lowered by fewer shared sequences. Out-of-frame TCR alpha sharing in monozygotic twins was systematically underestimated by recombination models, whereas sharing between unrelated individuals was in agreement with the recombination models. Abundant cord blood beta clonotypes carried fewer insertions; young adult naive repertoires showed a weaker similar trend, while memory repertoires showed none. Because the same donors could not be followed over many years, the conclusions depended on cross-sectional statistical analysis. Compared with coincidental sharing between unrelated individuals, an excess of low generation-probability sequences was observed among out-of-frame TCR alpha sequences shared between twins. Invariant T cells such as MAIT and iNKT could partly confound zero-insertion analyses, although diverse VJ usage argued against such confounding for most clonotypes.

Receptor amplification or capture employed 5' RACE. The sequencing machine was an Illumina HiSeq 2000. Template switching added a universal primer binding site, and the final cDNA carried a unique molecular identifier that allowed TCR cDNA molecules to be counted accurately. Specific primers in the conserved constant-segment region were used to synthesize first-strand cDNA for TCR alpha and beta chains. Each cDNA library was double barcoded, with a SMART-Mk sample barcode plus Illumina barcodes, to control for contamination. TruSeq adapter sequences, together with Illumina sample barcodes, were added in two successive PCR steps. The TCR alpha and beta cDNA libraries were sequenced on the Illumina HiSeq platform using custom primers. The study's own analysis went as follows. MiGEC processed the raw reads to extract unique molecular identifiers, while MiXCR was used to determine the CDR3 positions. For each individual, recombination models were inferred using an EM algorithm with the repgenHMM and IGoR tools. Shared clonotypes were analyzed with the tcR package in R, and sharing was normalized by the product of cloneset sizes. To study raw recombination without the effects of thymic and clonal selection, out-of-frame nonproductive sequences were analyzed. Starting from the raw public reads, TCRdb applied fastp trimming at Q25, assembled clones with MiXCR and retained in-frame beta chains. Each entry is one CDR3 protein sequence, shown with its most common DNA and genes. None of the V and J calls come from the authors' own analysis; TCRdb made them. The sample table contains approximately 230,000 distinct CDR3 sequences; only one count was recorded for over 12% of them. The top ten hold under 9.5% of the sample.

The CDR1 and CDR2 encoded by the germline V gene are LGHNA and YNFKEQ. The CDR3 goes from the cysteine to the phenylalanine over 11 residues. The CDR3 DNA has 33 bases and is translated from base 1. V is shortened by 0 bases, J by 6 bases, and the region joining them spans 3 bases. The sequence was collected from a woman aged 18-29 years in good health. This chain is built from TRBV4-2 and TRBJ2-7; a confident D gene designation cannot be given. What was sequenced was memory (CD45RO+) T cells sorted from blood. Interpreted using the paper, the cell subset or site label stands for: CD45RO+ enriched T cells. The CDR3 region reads CASSQDLEQYF. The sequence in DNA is TGTGCCAGCAGCCAAGATCTCGAGCAGTACTTC.